The 3 T cell receptor beta chains below were found in one sample sequenced in a study of blood T cell repertoires in COVID-19. Profiled with immunoSEQ multiplex PCR; TCRdb holds only in-frame clones, not every one. Of around 330,000 clones in the sample, more than 75% were seen once. The specimen was PBMCs or T cells enriched from blood (not recorded which). The receptors were gathered from a man aged 60 to 75 who had recovered from COVID-19.

The chain uses TRBV30 and TRBJ1-1, with D perhaps TRBD1 (5 bases). Per the germline V gene, CDR1 is GTSNPN and CDR2 is SVGIG (reference sequence). The ends were cut back, 0 bases at V and 8 bases at J, with 13 bases in the middle. This CDR3 is 13 amino acids long. The chain's CDR3 is CAWSVQVKGEAFF. DNA for the CDR3: TGTGCCTGGAGTGTACAGGTAAAGGGCGAAGCTTTCTTT.

This chain uses TRBV21-1 with TRBJ2-1; the table assigns TRBD1, which was not confirmed against the DNA. TRBV21-1 is tagged as a pseudogene. This CDR3 spans 17 amino acids. This CDR3 reads CASSKEEKRQGDNEQFF. The CDR3 nucleotides are TGTGCCAGCAGCAAAGAGGAAAAGAGACAGGGAGACAATGAGCAGTTCTTC.

This clone was seen a single time. The CDR3 sequence is CASSLAGGVNQPQHF. The CDR3 nucleotides read TGTGCCAGCAGCTTAGCAGGGGGAGTAAATCAGCCCCAGCATTTT. The chain combines TRBV11-2 with TRBJ1-5, with 7 positions matching TRBD1. This CDR3 region has 15 residues. V trimming: 1 base; J trimming: 4 bases; junction bases outside the gene matches: 4. Germline CDR1 is SGHAT and CDR2 is FQNNGV.